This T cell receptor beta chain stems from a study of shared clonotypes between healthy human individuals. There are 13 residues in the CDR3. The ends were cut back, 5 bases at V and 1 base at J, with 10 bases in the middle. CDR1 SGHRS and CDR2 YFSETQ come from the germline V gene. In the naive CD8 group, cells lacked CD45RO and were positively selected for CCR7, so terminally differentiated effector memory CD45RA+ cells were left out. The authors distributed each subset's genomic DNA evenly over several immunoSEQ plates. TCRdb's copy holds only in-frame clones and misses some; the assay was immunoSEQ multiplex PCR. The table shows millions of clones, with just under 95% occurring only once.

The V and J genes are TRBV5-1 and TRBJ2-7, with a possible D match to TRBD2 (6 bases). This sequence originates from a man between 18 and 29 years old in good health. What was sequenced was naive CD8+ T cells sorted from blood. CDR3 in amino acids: CASRRGGSYEQYF. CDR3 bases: TGCGCCAGCAGGCGGGGAGGATCCTACGAGCAGTACTTC.